The next 32 T cell receptor beta chains were all read from a single sample in a study of T cells in Graves' hyperthyroidism and ophthalmopathy (dated by TCRdb to about 2019). Preparation of the library involved multiplex PCR. The run used an Illumina HiSeq 2000. The TCR beta CDR3 regions were amplified from RNA transcripts. For the first round of RT-PCR on the TCR CDR3, the HTBI primer set was used together with the Qiagen OneStep RT-PCR kit. The public reads were quality trimmed at Q25 with fastp and then assembled into clones with MiXCR by TCRdb, keeping productive beta chains. When rows share a CDR3 protein, they turn into one entry using the most common DNA and genes. Counted in this sample were roughly 400,000 distinct CDR3 sequences; 11% to 15% of them appeared once. Of the sample, approximately 27% falls within the top ten clones. The sequencing input was blood. The receptors were gathered from a man in his fifties or sixties with Graves' ophthalmopathy.

This sequence joins TRBV19 and TRBJ1-3; D ambiguous. The V end was cut by 5 bases, the J end by 5 bases, with 10 bases between. CDR1 is LNHDA, CDR2 SQIVND, per germline (reference sequence). The CDR3 has 13 amino acids. The DNA of the CDR3 is TGTGCCAGTAGTTTCCAGGCCCGAAACACCATATATTTT. This gives the protein CASSFQARNTIYF.

V usage is TRBV20-1 and J usage is TRBJ2-7, with 10 bases lining up with TRBD2. The CDR3 is made up of 14 amino acids. The V gene end was trimmed by 0 bases and the J gene end by 4 bases; junction bases not matched to a gene: 3. Germline V gene lookup returns CDR1 DFQATT and CDR2 SNEGSKA (reference sequence). For the CDR3, the DNA is TGCAGTGCTAGAGAACCTAGCGGGAGATACGAGCAGTACTTC. It yields the protein CSAREPSGRYEQYF.

Written as DNA, the CDR3 is TGCGCCAGCAGCTGGACCCCGGGACTAGCGGGAGTAGAACAAGAGACCCAGTACTTC. Residues: CASSWTPGLAGVEQETQYF. This chain joins TRBV5-1 and TRBJ2-5, with 14 positions matching TRBD2. The germline V gene has CDR1 SGHRS and CDR2 YFSETQ. There are 19 residues in the CDR3. V trimming: 3 bases; J trimming: 2 bases; junction bases outside the gene matches: 12.

This clonotype was counted many times. The chain is built from TRBV20-1 and TRBJ1-2; 7 positions agree with TRBD1. V lost 6 bases, J lost 0 bases, and 4 bases stayed unmatched. Germline CDR1 reads DFQATT; CDR2 reads SNEGSKA (reference sequence). The CDR3 runs 13 residues. CDR3 nucleotides: TGCAGTGCGCGGGACAGAGCTAACTATGGCTACACCTTC. Residues: CSARDRANYGYTF.

V and J are TRBV5-6 and TRBJ2-1; 7 bases map to TRBD2. The CDR3 has 13 amino acids. Per the germline V gene, CDR1 is SGHDT and CDR2 is YYEEEE. The trim removed 1 base at V and 10 bases at J, leaving 5 bases unmatched. The CDR3 region is CASSLRWEGEQFF. The CDR3 coding sequence is TGTGCCAGCAGCTTGCGTTGGGAGGGCGAGCAGTTCTTC.

This clonotype was detected ten times or more. V is TRBV3-1 and J is TRBJ1-1; D is ambiguous. Per germline, CDR1 LGHDT and CDR2 YNNKEL (reference sequence). The V gene lost 4 bases and the J gene lost 9 bases, with 9 bases spanning the gap. This CDR3 region has 11 residues. CDR3 residues: CASSPSIQAFF. As DNA, the CDR3 is TGTGCCAGCAGCCCCAGCATCCAAGCTTTCTTT.

This clonotype was detected a few times. This chain joins TRBV11-1 and TRBJ2-2; D is unclear. The V gene lost 5 bases and the J gene lost 5 bases, with 9 bases spanning the gap. In germline, CDR1 is SGHAT, CDR2 FQDESV (reference sequence). The CDR3 contains 13 residues. The CDR3 reads CASSRVGTGELFF. The DNA for the CDR3 is TGTGCCAGCAGCCGGGTGGGGACCGGGGAGCTGTTTTTT.

This sequence joins TRBV28 and TRBJ2-2; TRBD1 matches 9 bases. In germline, CDR1 is MDHEN, CDR2 SYDVKM. CDR3 size: 12 residues. DNA for the CDR3: TGTGCGGGACAGGGGAACACCGGGGAGCTGTTTTTT. As protein: CAGQGNTGELFF.

V and J are TRBV10-1 and TRBJ2-3, with TRBD1 matching 7 bases. Germline-derived CDR1 and CDR2 are WNHNN and SYGVQD (reference sequence). The V and J ends lost 4 bases and 0 bases, in that order; junction bases with no gene match: 4. The CDR3 is 15 amino acids. The CDR3 protein is CASSATTGSTDTQYF. The CDR3 bases are TGCGCCAGCAGTGCTACGACAGGGAGCACAGATACGCAGTATTTT.

This clonotype has ten or more counts. The gene calls are TRBV20-1 and TRBJ2-7, with D tentatively TRBD1 (6 bases). The germline gives CDR1 DFQATT, CDR2 SNEGSKA (reference sequence). Trimming stripped 6 bases from V and 2 bases from J, with 17 bases between. The CDR3 covers 14 residues. The CDR3 nucleotides are TGCAGTGCCCGTGGGGGCTACCGGGCCTACGAGCAGTACTTC. Its translation: CSARGGYRAYEQYF.

The rearrangement joins TRBV6-1 to TRBJ1-5; D is ambiguous. V lost 10 bases, J lost 4 bases, and 14 bases lay in between. Germline V gene lookup returns CDR1 MNHNS and CDR2 SASEGT. The CDR3 is 13 residues long. The DNA of the CDR3 is TGTGCCACCCTCAGGCTTCTGAATCAGCCCCAGCATTTT. As protein: CATLRLLNQPQHF.

This clonotype was counted ten times or more. The gene calls are TRBV3-1 and TRBJ1-1; a weak D match, TRBD1 (6 bases). CDR1 is LGHDT and CDR2 is YNNKEL in the germline V gene (reference sequence). This CDR3 is built from 15 residues. Trimming left V 1 base short and J 1 base short, with 10 bases between. CDR3 region: CASSQGWTENTEAFF. DNA for the CDR3: TGTGCCAGCAGCCAAGGGTGGACAGAGAACACTGAAGCTTTCTTT. Looking up the rest from reference TRBV3-1 and TRBJ1-1 gives the full variable domain: DTAVSQTPKYLVTQMGNDKSIKCEQNLGHDTMYWYKQDSKKFLKIMFSYNNKELIINETVPNRFSPKSPDKAHLNLHINSLELGDSAVYFCASSQGWTENTEAFFGQGTRLTVV.

Many counts were recorded for this clonotype. This rearrangement joins TRBV5-1 to TRBJ2-3; 8 nucleotides agree with TRBD1. The CDR3 has 13 residues. In germline, CDR1 is SGHRS, CDR2 YFSETQ. Trimming took 3 bases from V and 3 from J; bases not matched to a gene: 0. The CDR3 here is CASSWTGTDTQYF. CDR3 DNA: TGCGCCAGCAGCTGGACAGGGACAGATACGCAGTATTTT.

This clonotype was recorded many times. The CDR3 loop is CASSLGSSGYNEQFF. DNA of the CDR3: TGTGCCAGCAGCTTAGGGTCTAGCGGCTACAATGAGCAGTTCTTC. V gene TRBV7-9 combines with J gene TRBJ2-1, with 7 bases that match TRBD2. Germline values: CDR1 SEHNR, CDR2 FQNEAQ (reference sequence). CDR3 length: 15 residues. V gave up 1 base and J gave up 3 bases; unmatched junction bases: 3. The entire variable domain, with the rest obtained from reference TRBV7-9 and TRBJ2-1, is as follows: DTGVSQNPRHKITKRGQNVTFRCDPISEHNRLYWYRQTLGQGPEFLTYFQNEAQLEKSRLLSDRFSAERPKGSFSTLEIQRTEQGDSAMYLCASSLGSSGYNEQFFGPGTRLTVL.

This clonotype was seen at least ten times. This sequence joins TRBV29-1 and TRBJ1-1; 7 positions match TRBD1. There are 14 residues in the CDR3. Germline V CDR1 and CDR2: SQVTM, ANQGSEA. With V trimmed by 2 bases and J by 5 bases, 8 bases remained unmatched. For the CDR3, the DNA is TGCAGCGTTGAAAGGGAGGCAGGGGGGACTGAAGCTTTCTTT. Its protein product is CSVEREAGGTEAFF.

This clonotype was seen ten or more times. This sequence joins TRBV30 and TRBJ1-2; a possible D gene is TRBD1 (5 bases). V was shortened by 1 base and J by 0 bases, with 18 bases between the two germline ends. Germline V gives CDR1 GTSNPN, CDR2 SVGIG (reference sequence). The CDR3 contains 17 residues. In DNA, the CDR3 is TGTGCCTGGAGTGCCTTCGACACGGGGCTGACTAACTATGGCTACACCTTC. This encodes CAWSAFDTGLTNYGYTF.

As for this clonotype: A much bigger clone sits one base away, suggesting this may be a read error. The chain has TRBV7-2 and TRBJ2-1; the match to TRBD2 covers 13 bases. The length of the CDR3 is 16 residues. J gave up 5 bases and V 1 base, and 2 bases lay outside the gene matches. The germline CDR1 and CDR2 sequences are SGHTA and FQGNSA. The CDR3 bases are TGTGCCAGCAGCTTAGGCGGGACTAGCGGGGACAATGAGCAGTTCTTC. As protein: CASSLGGTSGDNEQFF.

This chain joins TRBV14 and TRBJ2-7, with 8 bases fitting TRBD2. Germline CDR1 and CDR2: SGHDN and FVKESK. This CDR3 has 15 residues. Unmatched junction bases numbered 6, after V lost 4 bases and J lost 1 base. CDR3 DNA sequence: TGTGCCAGCAGCCTTTCGGGGGGGATTTCCTACGAGCAGTACTTC. It encodes CASSLSGGISYEQYF.

In this sample, this clonotype turned up a few times. The rearrangement links TRBV19 to TRBJ1-4; no definite D call. Germline V gene data show CDR1 as LNHDA and CDR2 as SQIVND (reference sequence). V was pared by 0 bases and J by 7 bases, with 21 bases between. The CDR3 runs to 18 residues. For the CDR3, the DNA is TGTGCCAGTAGTATAGATCAGATCCGGTCTTTCAGGCGTGAAAAACTGTTTTTT. It specifies CASSIDQIRSFRREKLFF.

This clonotype was detected many times. The chain combines TRBV5-5 with TRBJ2-7; D is undetermined. The germline V gene has CDR1 SGHKS and CDR2 YYEKEE (reference sequence). The CDR3 sequence is 15 residues long. The V and J ends lost 3 bases and 0 bases respectively, with 13 bases between them. The CDR3, as DNA: TGTGCCAGCAGCTGGTCAGATTGGAGCTCCTACGAGCAGTACTTC. It translates to CASSWSDWSSYEQYF.

This clonotype has at least ten counts. This chain's CDR3 is CASSLRTGDTQYF. CDR3 in DNA: TGTGCCAGCAGCCTCCGGACAGGCGATACGCAGTATTTT. The chain couples TRBV9 to TRBJ2-3, with 7 bases identical to TRBD1. The CDR3 runs 13 residues. Trimming removed 4 bases from V and 6 bases from J; junction bases left unmatched: 5. Looked up from germline, CDR1 is SGDLS and CDR2 is YYNGEE.

With respect to this clonotype: A much larger clonotype is one base distant, so this may be a read error. The chain links TRBV20-1 to TRBJ2-2, with a possible D match to TRBD2 (6 bases). The V gene's germline CDR1 is DFQATT and CDR2 SNEGSKA (reference sequence). V lost 2 bases and J 6 bases, leaving 13 bases between the germline ends. The CDR3 consists of 14 residues. CDR3 sequence: CSARSAGLAGELFF. DNA of the CDR3: TGCAGTGCTAGATCGGCGGGACTTGCCGGGGAGCTGTTTTTT.

The CDR3 loop is CASSYLSEGETQYF. The CDR3 DNA sequence: TGTGCCAGCAGTTACTTGTCGGAGGGGGAGACCCAGTACTTC. The rearrangement joins TRBV6-5 to TRBJ2-5; perhaps TRBD2 as D (6 bases). The V end was cut by 1 base, the J end by 5 bases, with 11 bases between. Germline values: CDR1 MNHEY, CDR2 SVGAGI. This CDR3 region has 14 residues.

This clonotype was observed a handful of times. The chain has TRBV5-1 and TRBJ1-3, with a tentative D call TRBD1 (5 bases). The V end lost 0 bases, the J end lost 4 bases, and 17 bases lay between the germline ends. CDR3 length: 17 residues. Germline V CDR1 and CDR2: SGHRS, YFSETQ. CDR3 sequence: CASSLGAAGPSGNTIYF. CDR3 sequence (DNA): TGCGCCAGCAGCTTGGGAGCGGCGGGGCCGTCGGGAAACACCATATATTTT.

This clonotype was detected a few times. The chain joins TRBV5-6 to TRBJ2-4; D is tentatively TRBD1 or TRBD2 (5 bases each). Germline V CDR1 and CDR2: SGHDT, YYEEEE. This CDR3 region has 13 residues. Trimming shortened V by 5 bases and J by 5 bases, and 11 bases separated the two germline ends. CDR3 sequence (DNA): TGTGCCAGCAGTAGGGACGTCCAAAACATTCAGTACTTC. It encodes CASSRDVQNIQYF.

This rearrangement joins TRBV20-1 to TRBJ2-7; perhaps TRBD2 as D (5 bases). The V end lost 3 bases, the J end lost 7 bases, and 16 bases lay between the germline ends. Per the germline V gene, CDR1 is DFQATT and CDR2 is SNEGSKA (reference sequence). The CDR3 extends over 13 amino acids. The CDR3 region has the DNA TGCAGTGCTAGTGGTATCCCCCGAGGGGAGCAGTACTTC. Its translation: CSASGIPRGEQYF.

The CDR3: CSAYPRGLGNTIYF. The CDR3, as DNA: TGCAGTGCTTACCCTAGGGGGCTTGGAAACACCATATATTTT. This chain links TRBV20-1 with TRBJ1-3; 7 positions match TRBD1. CDR3 size: 14 residues. V was clipped by 5 bases and J by 3 bases; unmatched bases: 7. Looked up from germline, CDR1 is DFQATT and CDR2 is SNEGSKA (reference sequence).

The chain is built from TRBV7-3 and TRBJ2-5, with TRBD2 identical over 12 bases. This CDR3 has 14 residues. Trimming cost V 6 bases and J 5 bases; bases outside gene matches: 4. Germline values: CDR1 SGHTA, CDR2 FQGTGA. CDR3 protein: CASRPSGRAETQYF. The CDR3 DNA is TGTGCCAGCAGACCTAGCGGGAGGGCCGAGACCCAGTACTTC.

At least ten counts were recorded for this clonotype. This sequence joins TRBV18 and TRBJ1-4; D may be TRBD1 (5 bases). CDR1 and CDR2 (germline): KGHSH, LQKENI. CDR3 length: 14 amino acids. V was shortened by 3 bases and J by 6 bases, with 11 bases between the two germline ends. The CDR3 DNA sequence: TGTGCCAGCTCACCGAGGGGCGCAGATGAAAAACTGTTTTTT. Its translation: CASSPRGADEKLFF.

This chain links TRBV6-1 with TRBJ1-6, with D perhaps TRBD1 (5 bases). V shed 11 bases and J shed 5 bases, with 13 bases lying between them. Germline assignment: CDR1 MNHNS and CDR2 SASEGT. There are 13 residues in the CDR3. The CDR3 DNA reads as TGTGCCTGCGGACCGGGGGATAATTCACCCCTCCACTTT. Translating gives CACGPGDNSPLHF.

This clonotype appeared many times. The J gene is TRBJ1-4, the V gene TRBV28; 11 positions match TRBD1. V lost 6 bases, J lost 4 bases, and 4 bases stayed unmatched. The CDR3 loop spans 15 amino acids. Germline CDR1 is MDHEN and CDR2 is SYDVKM. The CDR3 DNA is TGTGCCAGCAGCGAGGACAGGGGGCTTAATGAAAAACTGTTTTTT. It is translated as CASSEDRGLNEKLFF.

The chain carries TRBV3-1 and TRBJ1-6, with TRBD1 matching 11 bases. The CDR3 runs 17 residues. Germline CDR1 LGHDT, CDR2 YNNKEL (reference sequence). The V gene end was trimmed by 4 bases and the J gene end by 5 bases; junction bases not matched to a gene: 7. DNA of the CDR3: TGTGCCAGCAGCCCCGGGACAGGGGGAAACCATAATTCACCCCTCCACTTT. Protein product: CASSPGTGGNHNSPLHF. The variable domain in full, completed from reference TRBV3-1 and TRBJ1-6, reads DTAVSQTPKYLVTQMGNDKSIKCEQNLGHDTMYWYKQDSKKFLKIMFSYNNKELIINETVPNRFSPKSPDKAHLNLHINSLELGDSAVYFCASSPGTGGNHNSPLHFGNGTRLTVT.